This entry lists 10 T cell receptor beta chains sequenced from one sample in a study of OX40 agonist ivuxolimab in advanced cancers. To prepare the library, the immunoSEQ multiplex PCR assay was applied. TCRdb's version of the immuneACCESS table is confined to in-frame rearrangements and falls short of the full clone set. An unresolved V gene accounts for under half of the shortfall where checked; the remainder is of unknown origin. The sample table lists more than 60,000 clones, about 86% of them with a count of one. The ten largest clones add up to 0.8% to 1% of the sample. Sequenced here: CD4+ or CD8+ T cells sorted from blood, sampled in a trial of the OX40 agonist ivuxolimab. These receptor sequences come from an adult with an advanced solid tumor such as melanoma, head and neck, liver or kidney cancer.

The V and J genes are TRBV4-1 and TRBJ2-3, with D possibly being TRBD2 (6 bases). The CDR3 has 15 amino acids. The V end lost 4 bases, the J end lost 2 bases, and 13 bases lay between the germline ends. The germline V gene has CDR1 MGHRA and CDR2 YSYEKL. The CDR3 DNA reads TGCGCCAGCAGCCTAAGGGACTGGTACACAGATACGCAGTATTTT. Translation: CASSLRDWYTDTQYF.

The rearrangement uses TRBV12-5 and TRBJ2-5, with 10 bases that match TRBD2. CDR1 LGHNT and CDR2 FRNRAP come from the germline V gene. CDR3 length: 17 amino acids. After removal of 4 bases from V and 3 bases from J, the junction contained 11 bases not matched to a gene. The CDR3 reads CASGSLSAGGVKETQYF. DNA for the CDR3: TGTGCTAGTGGTTCCCTATCAGCGGGGGGGGTAAAAGAGACCCAGTACTTC.

This clone has a handful of counts. The chain combines TRBV2 with TRBJ1-2; TRBD1 agrees at 7 bases. The CDR3 length is 13 residues. J lost 4 bases, V lost 6 bases, and 5 bases had no gene match. From germline, CDR1 is SNHLY and CDR2 FYNNEI. For the CDR3, the DNA is TGTGCCAGCAGAGAGACAGGGTTCTATGGCTACACCTTC. It yields the protein CASRETGFYGYTF. The full variable domain, its missing parts supplied by reference TRBV2 and TRBJ1-2, is EPEVTQTPSHQVTQMGQEVILRCVPISNHLYFYWYRQILGQKVEFLVSFYNNEISEKSEIFDDQFSVERPDGSNFTLKIRSTKLEDSAMYFCASRETGFYGYTFGSGTRLTVV.

The chain couples TRBV5-4 to TRBJ1-2, with 9 positions matching TRBD1. CDR3 length: 12 amino acids. Germline lookup yields CDR1 SGHNT and CDR2 YYREEE (reference sequence). Trimming cost V 6 bases and J 6 bases; bases outside gene matches: 3. The CDR3 here is CASKRQGDGYTF. CDR3 DNA sequence: TGTGCCAGCAAGCGACAGGGGGATGGCTACACCTTC.

The chain joins TRBV29-1 to TRBJ1-5; the D gene is possibly TRBD1 (5 bases). The CDR3 extends over 13 amino acids. CDR1 is SQVTM, CDR2 ANQGSEA, per germline. V was trimmed by 5 bases and J by 5 bases, leaving 13 bases between them. The CDR3: CSVRDVGDQPQHF. The CDR3 DNA reads as TGCAGCGTTCGGGACGTAGGAGATCAGCCCCAGCATTTT.

This chain joins TRBV19 and TRBJ2-7, with D tentatively TRBD2 (6 bases). The germline V gene has CDR1 LNHDA and CDR2 SQIVND (reference sequence). Trimming left V 0 bases short and J 4 bases short, with 10 bases between. There are 14 residues in the CDR3. The CDR3 loop is CASSIDVLAYEQYF. In DNA form, the CDR3 reads TGTGCCAGTAGTATAGATGTCCTAGCGTACGAGCAGTACTTC.

V usage is TRBV11-3 and J usage is TRBJ1-2; D unresolved. This CDR3 is built from 13 residues. The V end was cut by 5 bases, the J end by 0 bases, with 7 bases between. Germline CDR1 reads SGHNT; CDR2 reads YENEEA. This CDR3 reads CASSPGPNYGYTF. The CDR3 bases are TGTGCCAGCAGCCCGGGCCCTAACTATGGCTACACCTTC.

The sample holds one count of this clone. This rearrangement joins TRBV15 to TRBJ2-2; D is undetermined. The V gene lost 2 bases and the J gene lost 1 base, with 11 bases spanning the gap. The CDR3 length is 16 residues. CDR1 LNHNV and CDR2 YYDKDF come from the germline V gene (reference sequence). CDR3 residues: CATSRYPDLNTGELFF. CDR3 in DNA: TGTGCCACCAGCAGATACCCCGACTTGAACACCGGGGAGCTGTTTTTT. The full variable domain, in which reference TRBV15 and TRBJ2-2 provide the parts outside the CDR3, is DAMVIQNPRYQVTQFGKPVTLSCSQTLNHNVMYWYQQKSSQAPKLLFHYYDKDFNNEADTPDNFQSRRPNTSFCFLDIRSPGLGDTAMYLCATSRYPDLNTGELFFGEGSRLTVL.

The chain combines TRBV18 with TRBJ2-5; D gene unclear. The CDR3 sequence is 13 residues long. Trimming pared 2 bases from V and 5 bases from J, leaving 9 bases between. Germline V gives CDR1 KGHSH, CDR2 LQKENI. The CDR3 here is CASSPSLEETQYF. DNA of the CDR3: TGTGCCAGCTCACCAAGCCTAGAGGAGACCCAGTACTTC.

The chain combines TRBV18 with TRBJ1-5, with a tentative D call TRBD1 (5 bases). Trimming removed 1 base from V and 9 bases from J, with 10 bases in between. Germline V gene data show CDR1 as KGHSH and CDR2 as LQKENI. The CDR3 loop spans 13 amino acids. CDR3 region: CASSPQGNRPQHF. For the CDR3, the DNA is TGTGCCAGCTCACCACAGGGGAATAGGCCCCAGCATTTT. The full variable domain, with the rest looked up from reference TRBV18 and TRBJ1-5, is NAGVMQNPRHLVRRRGQEARLRCSPMKGHSHVYWYRQLPEEGLKFMVYLQKENIIDESGMPKERFSAEFPKEGPSILRIQQVVRGDSAAYFCASSPQGNRPQHFGDGTRLSIL.